These 27 T cell receptor beta chains were sequenced from one sample in a study of CD8+ T cells in alopecia areata. Sample treatment: oral pan-JAK inhibitor, 5-10 mg twice daily. Reverse transcription of extracted RNA yielded cDNA, which provided the sequencing template. Clones were read by immunoSEQ multiplex PCR, and TCRdb kept only the in-frame ones, dropping some. The sample has 150,000 or so clones, 86% seen once; the top ten hold roughly an eighth. The sequencing here drew on CD8+ T cells sorted from blood, taken at week 4, from a patient treated with tofacitinib. The receptors stem from a human donor with alopecia areata.

The rearrangement joins TRBV7-9 to TRBJ2-1, with TRBD1 identical over 9 bases. Trimming removed 4 bases from V and 7 bases from J; junction bases left unmatched: 8. This CDR3 is 15 amino acids long. Per germline, CDR1 SEHNR and CDR2 FQNEAQ (reference sequence). The CDR3 protein is CASSSSTGGINEQFF. CDR3 DNA sequence: TGTGCCAGCAGCTCCTCGACAGGGGGTATAAATGAGCAGTTCTTC.

The rearrangement links TRBV4-1 to TRBJ2-1; 7 nucleotides match TRBD1. The ends lost 4 bases at V and 7 bases at J; junction bases unmatched: 10. In germline, CDR1 is MGHRA, CDR2 YSYEKL. The CDR3 extends over 15 amino acids. CDR3: CASSLGQAPLNEQFF. CDR3 coding DNA: TGCGCCAGCAGCCTCGGACAGGCCCCACTTAATGAGCAGTTCTTC.

V gene TRBV25-1 combines with J gene TRBJ2-3; no clear D gene. Germline V gene data show CDR1 as MGHDK and CDR2 as SYGVNS. The CDR3 is 12 residues long. Trimming took 0 bases from V and 2 from J, leaving 0 bases between them. For the CDR3, the DNA is TGTGCCAGCAGTGAATACACAGATACGCAGTATTTT. It codes for CASSEYTDTQYF. Full variable domain (remainder filled in from reference TRBV25-1 and TRBJ2-3): EADIYQTPRYLVIGTGKKITLECSQTMGHDKMYWYQQDPGMELHLIHYSYGVNSTEKGDLSSESTVSRIRTEHFPLTLESARPSHTSQYLCASSEYTDTQYFGPGTRLTVL.

The rearrangement joins TRBV6-1 to TRBJ2-3; D may be TRBD2 (6 bases). Between the trimmed V and J ends, which lost 8 bases and 11 bases, there was a span of 11 bases. The CDR3 covers 10 residues. CDR1 is MNHNS, CDR2 SASEGT, per germline. For the CDR3, the DNA is TGTGCCAGCTCGAAGGGACTGCAGTATTTT. It is translated as CASSKGLQYF.

J is TRBJ2-2 and V is TRBV5-4; tentatively, D is TRBD1 (6 bases). The CDR3 extends over 16 amino acids. The V gene's germline CDR1 is SGHNT and CDR2 YYREEE (reference sequence). Trimming removed 4 bases from V and 1 base from J, with 14 bases in between. The DNA for the CDR3 is TGTGCCAGCAGCGACGCCGGGACAAAGAACACCGGGGAGCTGTTTTTT. It encodes CASSDAGTKNTGELFF.

The rearrangement uses TRBV5-6 and TRBJ2-1; 12 bases map to TRBD2. Trimming cost V 0 bases and J 6 bases; bases outside gene matches: 7. The germline gives CDR1 SGHDT, CDR2 YYEEEE. The CDR3 totals 17 residues. The DNA of the CDR3 is TGTGCCAGCAGCTTGGGGACTAGCGGGAACCTTCCCAATGAGCAGTTCTTC. Translating it yields CASSLGTSGNLPNEQFF.

The chain couples TRBV7-2 to TRBJ2-7; TRBD1 matches 9 bases. This CDR3 has 18 amino acids. Germline assignment: CDR1 SGHTA and CDR2 FQGNSA. Trimming cost V 6 bases and J 3 bases; bases outside gene matches: 18. The CDR3 loop is CASRPFSGDGTGLYEQYF. The DNA of the CDR3 is TGTGCCAGCAGACCTTTTTCGGGGGACGGGACAGGGCTCTACGAGCAGTACTTC.

The gene calls are TRBV7-9 and TRBJ1-2; TRBD1 matches at 7 bases. Trimming at V came to 5 bases and at J to 3 bases, leaving 12 bases not matched to a gene. The CDR3 is made up of 16 amino acids. CDR1 is SEHNR, CDR2 FQNEAQ, per germline (reference sequence). This CDR3 reads CASSPPGGQVDYGYTF. As DNA, the CDR3 is TGTGCCAGCAGCCCCCCCGGAGGACAGGTGGACTATGGCTACACCTTC.

Details on this clone: Other DNA variants within this sample encode the same CDR3. The chain links TRBV27 to TRBJ2-1; D unresolved. Germline CDR1 MNHEY, CDR2 SMNVEV (reference sequence). V gave up 6 bases and J gave up 7 bases, with 10 bases separating them. The CDR3 consists of 12 residues. CDR3 coding DNA: TGTGCCAGCAGCCTCCAAGGGAATGAGCAGTTCTTC. Translated: CASSLQGNEQFF.

The V and J genes are TRBV7-3 and TRBJ2-1; D unresolved. V was cut by 5 bases and J by 0 bases, with 5 bases left in between. CDR3 length: 13 residues. Germline CDR1 is SGHTA and CDR2 is FQGTGA. For the CDR3, the DNA is TGTGCCAGCAGCAAGGACTCCTACAATGAGCAGTTCTTC. It codes for CASSKDSYNEQFF.

The chain has TRBV7-6 and TRBJ2-7; D is perhaps TRBD2 (5 bases). The CDR3 totals 15 residues. The V gene lost 1 base and the J gene lost 5 bases, with 15 bases spanning the gap. Per the germline V gene, CDR1 is SGHVS and CDR2 is FNYEAQ. Here the CDR3 DNA reads TGTGCCAGCAGCTTAGGGCTAGCCGGCAACGACGAGCAGTACTTC. Protein product: CASSLGLAGNDEQYF.

The rearrangement uses TRBV30 and TRBJ2-3; D gene uncertain. Looked up from germline, CDR1 is GTSNPN and CDR2 is SVGIG (reference sequence). The V end was cut by 2 bases, the J end by 0 bases, with 6 bases between. The CDR3 is 13 amino acids. The CDR3 region has the DNA TGTGCCTGGAGTATATCTAGCACAGATACGCAGTATTTT. Translating it yields CAWSISSTDTQYF.

There are a few counts of this clone. CDR3 protein: CASSTGTGRYNEQFF. The CDR3 DNA is TGTGCCAGCAGCACCGGGACAGGAAGGTACAATGAGCAGTTCTTC. V is TRBV7-2 and J is TRBJ2-1; 8 bases fit TRBD1. CDR1 is SGHTA, CDR2 FQGNSA, per germline. V lost 5 bases and J lost 4; bases outside the gene matches: 7. This CDR3 is 15 amino acids long.

This chain joins TRBV10-2 and TRBJ1-2, with 7 bases lining up with TRBD1. The V gene's germline CDR1 is WSHSY and CDR2 SAAADI. Losses at the gene ends were 4 bases for V and 8 bases for J; bases not matched to a gene: 4. This CDR3 contains 12 residues. This CDR3 reads CASSGDSFGYTF. The CDR3 nucleotides are TGCGCCAGCAGTGGGGACAGTTTCGGCTACACCTTC.

The genes are TRBV7-9 and TRBJ2-1; TRBD2 agrees at 13 bases. The V gene's germline CDR1 is SEHNR and CDR2 FQNEAQ (reference sequence). The CDR3 consists of 16 residues. V lost 3 bases and J lost 5; bases outside the gene matches: 4. The CDR3 is CASSFPTSGGNNEQFF. CDR3 DNA sequence: TGTGCCAGCAGCTTCCCGACTAGCGGGGGGAACAATGAGCAGTTCTTC.

V is TRBV7-9 and J is TRBJ2-3; 11 positions match TRBD1. CDR3 size: 18 residues. V lost 2 bases to trimming and J lost 2 bases; unmatched junction nucleotides: 9. Germline-derived CDR1 and CDR2 are SEHNR and FQNEAQ (reference sequence). The CDR3 bases are TGTGCCAGCAGCTTAATGGGACAGGGGGAACTATACACAGATACGCAGTATTTT. It is translated as CASSLMGQGELYTDTQYF.

The chain recombines TRBV30 with TRBJ2-1; D gene unclear. CDR3 length: 11 residues. The V and J ends lost 0 bases and 9 bases respectively, with 6 bases between them. The germline CDR1 and CDR2 sequences are GTSNPN and SVGIG (reference sequence). Here the CDR3 reads CAWSVVGEQFF. The CDR3 coding sequence is TGTGCCTGGAGTGTAGTTGGTGAGCAGTTCTTC.

J is TRBJ1-2 and V is TRBV27; 7 nucleotides align to TRBD1. Germline V gives CDR1 MNHEY, CDR2 SMNVEV (reference sequence). V trimming: 3 bases; J trimming: 4 bases; junction bases outside the gene matches: 8. The CDR3 contains 15 residues. The CDR3 is CASSLTGYGTYGYTF. Here the CDR3 DNA reads TGTGCCAGCAGTTTGACAGGGTATGGCACCTATGGCTACACCTTC.

Here the CDR3 DNA reads TGTGCCAGCAGCGCCTCCGGGACAGGGGTCGTAGAAGCTTTCTTT. Translated: CASSASGTGVVEAFF. J is TRBJ1-1 and V is TRBV9, with 10 positions matching TRBD1. This CDR3 spans 15 amino acids. Germline trimming cut 3 bases from V and 8 bases from J; bases unmatched to any gene: 10. CDR1 is SGDLS and CDR2 is YYNGEE in the germline V gene. Supplemented by reference TRBV9 and TRBJ1-1, the full variable domain reads DSGVTQTPKHLITATGQRVTLRCSPRSGDLSVYWYQQSLDQGLQFLIQYYNGEERAKGNILERFSAQQFPDLHSELNLSSLELGDSALYFCASSASGTGVVEAFFGQGTRLTVV.

V usage is TRBV2 and J usage is TRBJ2-7, with TRBD2 matching over 9 bases. Trimming cost V 7 bases and J 6 bases; bases outside gene matches: 10. Germline V gene lookup returns CDR1 SNHLY and CDR2 FYNNEI. The CDR3 runs to 14 residues. The CDR3 DNA follows: TGTGCCAGCATGAGCCCGGGACTAGCAGCCGAGCAGTACTTC. Translated, it gives CASMSPGLAAEQYF.

The rearrangement uses TRBV9 and TRBJ2-3, with D possibly TRBD1 on 6 matching bases. The CDR3 extends over 14 amino acids. V lost 2 bases to trimming and J lost 2 bases, with 9 bases between them. Germline values: CDR1 SGDLS, CDR2 YYNGEE. The CDR3 coding sequence is TGTGCCAGCAGCGTTAACAGGGTCACAGATACGCAGTATTTT. It yields the protein CASSVNRVTDTQYF.

V and J are TRBV5-1 and TRBJ2-1; tentatively, D is TRBD1 (6 bases). CDR3 length equals 13 residues. The V end was cut by 4 bases, the J end by 8 bases, with 13 bases between. Germline values: CDR1 SGHRS, CDR2 YFSETQ. The CDR3 reads CASSKDSYDEQFF. The CDR3 DNA reads TGCGCCAGCAGCAAGGACAGTTATGATGAGCAGTTCTTC.

The rearrangement links TRBV30 to TRBJ1-2; D is unclear. V dropped 1 base and J dropped 4 bases, with 16 bases sitting between them. Germline V CDR1 and CDR2: GTSNPN, SVGIG (reference sequence). CDR3 length: 15 residues. This chain's CDR3 is CAWSGISPEGYGYTF. CDR3 in DNA: TGTGCCTGGAGTGGTATCTCCCCCGAGGGCTATGGCTACACCTTC.

The count of this clone is one. Other DNA sequences from this sample encode an identical CDR3 as well. The chain employs TRBV6-5 and TRBJ2-1; 11 bases are a match to TRBD2. The CDR3 totals 15 residues. The trim removed 3 bases at V and 6 bases at J, leaving 4 bases unmatched. Germline V lookup: CDR1 MNHEY, CDR2 SVGAGI. The CDR3 DNA is TGTGCCAGCAGTTATTCCGGGACTAGCGGCAATGAGCAGTTCTTC. Its protein product is CASSYSGTSGNEQFF.

The chain uses TRBV29-1 and TRBJ1-1; D may be TRBD1 (6 bases). Germline loops: CDR1 SQVTM, CDR2 ANQGSEA. Trimming removed 8 bases at V and 6 bases at J, with 16 bases between. The CDR3 runs to 12 residues. The CDR3 nucleotides read TGCAGCTCCATGGGGGCAGCCTCTGAAGCTTTCTTT. It yields the protein CSSMGAASEAFF.

The V call is TRBV5-4, the J call TRBJ2-6; D gene uncertain. Trimming cost V 0 bases and J 3 bases, with 7 bases left between them. CDR1 and CDR2 (germline): SGHNT, YYREEE (reference sequence). The CDR3 sequence is 15 residues long. The CDR3 DNA follows: TGTGCCAGCAGCTTGGCCTGGAGTGGGGCCAACGTCCTGACTTTC. Protein: CASSLAWSGANVLTF. Using reference TRBV5-4 and TRBJ2-6 for the parts outside the CDR3, the full variable domain is ETGVTQSPTHLIKTRGQQVTLRCSSQSGHNTVSWYQQALGQGPQFIFQYYREEENGRGNFPPRFSGLQFPNYSSELNVNALELDDSALYLCASSLAWSGANVLTFGAGSRLTVL.

This sequence joins TRBV5-4 and TRBJ2-7; D is unclear. CDR1 SGHNT and CDR2 YYREEE come from the germline V gene (reference sequence). V was shortened by 5 bases and J by 2 bases, with 11 bases between the two germline ends. This CDR3 comprises 13 residues. The CDR3 DNA sequence: TGTGCCAGCAGTCGACCCCCGGCCTACGAGCAGTACTTC. It translates to CASSRPPAYEQYF.